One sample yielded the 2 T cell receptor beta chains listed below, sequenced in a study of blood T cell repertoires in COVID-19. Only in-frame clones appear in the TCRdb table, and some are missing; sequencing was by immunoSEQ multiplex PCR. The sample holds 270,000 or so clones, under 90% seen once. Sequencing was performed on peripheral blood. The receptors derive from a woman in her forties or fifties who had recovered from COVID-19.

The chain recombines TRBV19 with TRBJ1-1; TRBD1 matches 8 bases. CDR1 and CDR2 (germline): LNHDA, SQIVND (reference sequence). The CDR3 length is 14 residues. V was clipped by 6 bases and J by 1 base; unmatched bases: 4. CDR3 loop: CASSYRGGNTEAFF. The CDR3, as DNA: TGTGCCAGTAGCTACAGGGGGGGGAACACTGAAGCTTTCTTT.

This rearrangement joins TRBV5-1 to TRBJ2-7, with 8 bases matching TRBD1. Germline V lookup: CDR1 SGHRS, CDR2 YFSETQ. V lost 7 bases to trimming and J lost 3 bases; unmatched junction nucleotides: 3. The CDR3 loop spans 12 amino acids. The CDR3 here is CASQGQGYEQYF. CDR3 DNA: TGCGCCAGCCAAGGACAGGGCTACGAGCAGTACTTC. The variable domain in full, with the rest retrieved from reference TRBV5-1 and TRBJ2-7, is KAGVTQTPRYLIKTRGQQVTLSCSPISGHRSVSWYQQTPGQGLQFLFEYFSETQRNKGNFPGRFSGRQFSNSRSEMNVSTLELGDSALYLCASQGQGYEQYFGPGTRLTVT.